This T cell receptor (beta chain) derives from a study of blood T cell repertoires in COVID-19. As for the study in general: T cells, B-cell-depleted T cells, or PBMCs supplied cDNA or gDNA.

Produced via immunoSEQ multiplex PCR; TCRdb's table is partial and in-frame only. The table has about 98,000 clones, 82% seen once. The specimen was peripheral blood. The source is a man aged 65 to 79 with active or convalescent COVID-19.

The CDR3 nucleotides are TGCGCCAGCAGCTTGGGGGCAAATCAAGAGACCCAGTACTTC. This encodes CASSLGANQETQYF. The chain couples TRBV5-1 to TRBJ2-5; D unclear. The CDR3 has 14 residues. V lost 0 bases and J lost 2, with 8 bases in between. Germline CDR1 reads SGHRS; CDR2 reads YFSETQ.